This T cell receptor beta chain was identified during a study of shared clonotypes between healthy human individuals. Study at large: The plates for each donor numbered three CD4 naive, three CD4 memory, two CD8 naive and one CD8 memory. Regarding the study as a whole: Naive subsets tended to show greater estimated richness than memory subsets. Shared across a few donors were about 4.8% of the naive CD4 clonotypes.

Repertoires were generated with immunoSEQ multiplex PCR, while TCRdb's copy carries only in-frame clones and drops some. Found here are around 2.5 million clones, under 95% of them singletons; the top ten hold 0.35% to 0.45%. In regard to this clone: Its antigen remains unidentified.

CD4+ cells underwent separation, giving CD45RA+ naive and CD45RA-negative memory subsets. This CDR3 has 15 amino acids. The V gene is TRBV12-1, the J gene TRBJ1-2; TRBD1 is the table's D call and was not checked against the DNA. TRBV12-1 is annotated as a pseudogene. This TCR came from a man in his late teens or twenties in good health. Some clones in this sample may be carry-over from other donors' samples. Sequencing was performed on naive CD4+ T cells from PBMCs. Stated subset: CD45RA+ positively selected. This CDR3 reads CASSRWQVPGYGYTF. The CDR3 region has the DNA TGTGCCAGCAGTCGATGGCAGGTCCCTGGGTATGGCTACACCTTC.